This T cell receptor beta chain came from a study of shared clonotypes between healthy human individuals. Study results and limitations: Among non-shared clonotypes, generation probabilities were lower than among those shared by all four donors. Among the subsets, naive ones generally showed larger estimated richness than memory ones. Rarefaction revealed incomplete sorted-subset sequencing despite large depth.

As regards this clone: The antigen is unknown.

The length of the CDR3 is 17 residues. The V gene's germline CDR1 is SGHTS and CDR2 YDEGEE. Trimming stripped 0 bases from V and 1 base from J, with 14 bases between. Per sorted-subset replicate PCR, input was roughly 220 ng DNA, representing tens of thousands of T cell genomes. Libraries were prepared by immunoSEQ multiplex PCR; TCRdb keeps only in-frame clonotypes and omits some of them. The sample contains about 2.1 million clones, 93% of which appear only once. Naivety among CD8 cells was defined by CD45RO negativity and positive CCR7 selection, thereby excluding terminally differentiated effector memory CD45RA+ cells.

Sequences were obtained from naive CD8+ T cells from PBMCs. The genes are TRBV5-8 and TRBJ2-4, with a weak D call TRBD2 (6 bases). The TCR originated in a man between 18 and 35 years old in good health. Some clones in this sample may be carry-over from other donors' samples. The DNA of the CDR3 is TGTGCCAGCAGCTTGGTTTGGCCGGGAGTGGCCAAAAACATTCAGTACTTC. It encodes CASSLVWPGVAKNIQYF.